The clone carrying this T cell receptor (beta chain) was found a few times. No antigen is known for it. The table came from immunoSEQ multiplex PCR; TCRdb's copy has only in-frame clones and leaves some out. The data hold roughly 24,000 clones, with 76% observed a single time. There are 15 residues in the CDR3. Germline CDR1 reads SGHAT; CDR2 reads FQNNGV. Unmatched junction bases numbered 8, after V lost 5 bases and J lost 5 bases. Using viral peptide pools, the ViraFEST assay grew out antigen-specific CD4+ T cells prior to sequencing. Cultured cells yielded isolated CD4+ T cells after 10 days. A PCR test confirmed that the person had SARS-CoV-2 infection between March and December 2020. In culture with 10 IU/ml IL-2 and 9 to 10 ug/ml peptides, PBMC were grown at a few million per well. This sample is part of a study of vaccination effects on CD4 cells after COVID-19. Study context: The participants, recipients of two vaccine doses, got either BNT162b2 or mRNA-1273. Findings of the study overall: The study, lacking early post-infection timepoints, had few convalescent patients. Late after vaccination, infection- and vaccine-induced clones showed marked clonal contraction.

Sequenced material: CD4+ T cells from PBMCs cultured with SARS-CoV-2 spike peptides, taken before COVID-19 vaccination. The genes are TRBV11-2 and TRBJ2-5, with 10 bases aligning to TRBD2. This TCR came from a human donor who had a prior SARS-CoV-2 infection. DNA of the CDR3: TGTGCCAGCAGCCGCATATATAGCGGGGGGGAGACCCAGTACTTC. It is translated as CASSRIYSGGETQYF. Full variable domain (rest looked up from reference TRBV11-2 and TRBJ2-5): EAGVAQSPRYKIIEKRQSVAFWCNPISGHATLYWYQQILGQGPKLLIQFQNNGVVDDSQLPKDRFSAERLKGVDSTLKIQPAKLEDSAVYLCASSRIYSGGETQYFGPGTRLLVL.